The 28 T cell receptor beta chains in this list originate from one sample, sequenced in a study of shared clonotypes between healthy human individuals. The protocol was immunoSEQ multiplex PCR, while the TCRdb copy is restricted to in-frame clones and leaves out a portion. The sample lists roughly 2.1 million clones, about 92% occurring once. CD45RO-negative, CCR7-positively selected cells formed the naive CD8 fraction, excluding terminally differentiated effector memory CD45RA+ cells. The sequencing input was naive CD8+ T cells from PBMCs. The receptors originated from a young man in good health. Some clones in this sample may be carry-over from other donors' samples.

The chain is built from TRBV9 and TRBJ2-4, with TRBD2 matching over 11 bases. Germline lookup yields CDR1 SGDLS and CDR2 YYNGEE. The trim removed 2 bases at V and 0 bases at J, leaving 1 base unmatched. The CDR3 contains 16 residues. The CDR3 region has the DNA TGTGCCAGCAGCGTGCTAGCGGGGGGAGCCAAAAACATTCAGTACTTC. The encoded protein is CASSVLAGGAKNIQYF.

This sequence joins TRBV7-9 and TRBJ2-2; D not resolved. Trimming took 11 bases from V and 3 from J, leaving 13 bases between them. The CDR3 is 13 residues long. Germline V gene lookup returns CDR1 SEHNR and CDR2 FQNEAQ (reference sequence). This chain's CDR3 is CALVGPDTGELFF. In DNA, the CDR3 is TGTGCCTTAGTAGGCCCAGACACCGGGGAGCTGTTTTTT. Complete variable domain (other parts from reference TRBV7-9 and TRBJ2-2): DTGVSQNPRHKITKRGQNVTFRCDPISEHNRLYWYRQTLGQGPEFLTYFQNEAQLEKSRLLSDRFSAERPKGSFSTLEIQRTEQGDSAMYLCALVGPDTGELFFGEGSRLTVL.

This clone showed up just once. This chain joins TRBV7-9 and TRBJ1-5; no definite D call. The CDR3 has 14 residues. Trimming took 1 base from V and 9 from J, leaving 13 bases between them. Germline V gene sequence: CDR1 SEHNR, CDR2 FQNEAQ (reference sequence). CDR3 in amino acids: CASSLDGGASPQHF. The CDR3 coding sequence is TGTGCCAGCAGCTTAGACGGCGGCGCATCGCCCCAGCATTTT.

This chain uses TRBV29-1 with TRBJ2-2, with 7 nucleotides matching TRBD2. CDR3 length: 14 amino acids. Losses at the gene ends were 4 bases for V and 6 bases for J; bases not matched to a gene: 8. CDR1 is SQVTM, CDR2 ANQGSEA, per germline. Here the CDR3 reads CSVVVAGIAGELFF. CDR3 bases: TGCAGCGTTGTGGTAGCGGGCATCGCCGGGGAGCTGTTTTTT.

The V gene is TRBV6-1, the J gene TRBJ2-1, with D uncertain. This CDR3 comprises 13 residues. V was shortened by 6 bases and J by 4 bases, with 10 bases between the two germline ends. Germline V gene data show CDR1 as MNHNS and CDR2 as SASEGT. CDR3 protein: CASRDGRYNEQFF. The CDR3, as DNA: TGTGCCAGCAGGGACGGAAGGTACAATGAGCAGTTCTTC.

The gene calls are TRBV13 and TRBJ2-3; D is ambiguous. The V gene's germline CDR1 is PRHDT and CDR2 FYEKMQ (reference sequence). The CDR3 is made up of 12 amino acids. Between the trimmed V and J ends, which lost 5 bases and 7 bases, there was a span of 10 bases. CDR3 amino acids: CASSPNVHTQYF. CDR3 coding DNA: TGTGCCAGCAGCCCAAATGTCCATACGCAGTATTTT.

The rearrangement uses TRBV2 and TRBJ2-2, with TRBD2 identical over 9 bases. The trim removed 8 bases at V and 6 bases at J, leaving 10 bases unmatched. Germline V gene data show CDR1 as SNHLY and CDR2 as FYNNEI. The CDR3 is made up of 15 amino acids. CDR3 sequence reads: CASYDRREGPGELFF. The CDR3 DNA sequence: TGTGCCAGCTACGACAGGCGGGAGGGCCCCGGGGAGCTGTTTTTT.

DNA of the CDR3: TGTGCCTGGAGCCCCCCGGTAGGGCTAGCGGGCTCAGATACGCAGTATTTT. This encodes CAWSPPVGLAGSDTQYF. V usage is TRBV30 and J usage is TRBJ2-3, with TRBD2 identical over 8 bases. The ends lost 3 bases at V and 4 bases at J; junction bases unmatched: 15. This CDR3 region has 17 residues. Per germline, CDR1 GTSNPN and CDR2 SVGIG (reference sequence). The full variable domain, in which reference TRBV30 and TRBJ2-3 provide the parts outside the CDR3, is SQTIHQWPATLVQPVGSPLSLECTVEGTSNPNLYWYRQAAGRGLQLLFYSVGIGQISSEVPQNLSASRPQDRQFILSSKKLLLSDSGFYLCAWSPPVGLAGSDTQYFGPGTRLTVL.

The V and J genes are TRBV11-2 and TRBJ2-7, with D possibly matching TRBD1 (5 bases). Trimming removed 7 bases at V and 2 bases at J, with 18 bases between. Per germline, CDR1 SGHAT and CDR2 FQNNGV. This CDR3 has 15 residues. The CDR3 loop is CASTPLTTGPYEQYF. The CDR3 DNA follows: TGTGCCAGCACCCCGCTTACCACAGGACCCTACGAGCAGTACTTC.

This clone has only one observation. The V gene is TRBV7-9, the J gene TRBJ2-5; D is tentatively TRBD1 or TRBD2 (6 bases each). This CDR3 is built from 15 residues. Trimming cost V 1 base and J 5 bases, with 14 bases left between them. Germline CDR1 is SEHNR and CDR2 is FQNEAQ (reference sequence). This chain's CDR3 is CASSLVGGHGETQYF. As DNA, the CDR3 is TGTGCCAGCAGCTTAGTTGGGGGGCATGGCGAGACCCAGTACTTC.

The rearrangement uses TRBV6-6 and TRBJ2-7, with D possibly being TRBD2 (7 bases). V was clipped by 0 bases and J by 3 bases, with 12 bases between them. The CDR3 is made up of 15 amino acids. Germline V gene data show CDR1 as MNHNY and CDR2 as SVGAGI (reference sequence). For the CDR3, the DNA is TGTGCCAGCAGTTACTCTCGGGGGGCGGGCTACGAGCAGTACTTC. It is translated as CASSYSRGAGYEQYF.

CDR3 amino acids: CASSPGTAFGEGQYF. The CDR3 coding sequence is TGTGCCAGCAGCCCGGGGACAGCGTTCGGTGAGGGGCAGTACTTC. This rearrangement joins TRBV7-2 to TRBJ2-7; TRBD1 matches at 7 bases. CDR3 length equals 15 residues. After removal of 5 bases from V and 9 bases from J, the junction contained 16 bases not matched to a gene. CDR1 is SGHTA, CDR2 FQGNSA, per germline.

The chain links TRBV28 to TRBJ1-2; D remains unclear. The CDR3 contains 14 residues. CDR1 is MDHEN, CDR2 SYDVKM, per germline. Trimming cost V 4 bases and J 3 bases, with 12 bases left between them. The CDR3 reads CASSSSDSDYGYTF. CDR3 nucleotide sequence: TGTGCCAGCAGTTCGTCGGACTCGGACTATGGCTACACCTTC.

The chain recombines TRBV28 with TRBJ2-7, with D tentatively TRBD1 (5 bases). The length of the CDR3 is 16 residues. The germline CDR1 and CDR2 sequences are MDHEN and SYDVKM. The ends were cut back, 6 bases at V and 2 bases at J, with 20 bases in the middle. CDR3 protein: CASRTHRGQGTYEQYF. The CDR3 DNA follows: TGTGCCAGCAGGACACATAGGGGTCAAGGGACCTACGAGCAGTACTTC.

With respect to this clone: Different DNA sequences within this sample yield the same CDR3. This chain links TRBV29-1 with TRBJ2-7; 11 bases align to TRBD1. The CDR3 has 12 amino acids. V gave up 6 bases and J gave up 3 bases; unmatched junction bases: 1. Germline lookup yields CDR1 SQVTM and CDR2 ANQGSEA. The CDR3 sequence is CSVGTGGYEQYF. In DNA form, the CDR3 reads TGCAGCGTAGGGACAGGGGGCTACGAGCAGTACTTC.

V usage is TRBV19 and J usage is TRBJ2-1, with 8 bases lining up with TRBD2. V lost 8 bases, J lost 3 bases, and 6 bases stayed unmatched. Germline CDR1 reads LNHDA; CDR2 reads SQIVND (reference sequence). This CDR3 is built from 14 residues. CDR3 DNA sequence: TGTGCCAGTTCGGAGCGGGAGCTCTACAATGAGCAGTTCTTC. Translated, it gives CASSERELYNEQFF.

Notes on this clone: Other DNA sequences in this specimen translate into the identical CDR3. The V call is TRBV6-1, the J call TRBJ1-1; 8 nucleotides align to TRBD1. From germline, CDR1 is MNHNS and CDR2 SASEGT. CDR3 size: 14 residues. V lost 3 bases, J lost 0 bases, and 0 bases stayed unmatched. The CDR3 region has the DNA TGTGCCAGCAGTGACAGGGGGCTGAACACTGAAGCTTTCTTT. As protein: CASSDRGLNTEAFF.

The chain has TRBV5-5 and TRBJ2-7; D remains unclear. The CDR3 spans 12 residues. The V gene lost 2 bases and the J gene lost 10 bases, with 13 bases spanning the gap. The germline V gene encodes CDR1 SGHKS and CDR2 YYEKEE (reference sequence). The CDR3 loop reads CASSLTSDPQYF. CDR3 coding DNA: TGTGCCAGCAGCTTAACTTCGGACCCCCAGTACTTC.

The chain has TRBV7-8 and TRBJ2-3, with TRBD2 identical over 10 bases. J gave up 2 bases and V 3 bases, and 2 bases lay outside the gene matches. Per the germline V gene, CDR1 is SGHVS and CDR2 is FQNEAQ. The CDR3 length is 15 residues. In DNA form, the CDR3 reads TGTGCCAGCAGCTTTACTAGCGGGGACACAGATACGCAGTATTTT. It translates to CASSFTSGDTDTQYF.

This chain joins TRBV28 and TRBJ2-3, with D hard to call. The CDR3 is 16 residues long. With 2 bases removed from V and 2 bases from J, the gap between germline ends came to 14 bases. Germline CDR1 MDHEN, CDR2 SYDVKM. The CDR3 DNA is TGTGCCAGCAGTTTAGCGGCAGTCCGCTCCACAGATACGCAGTATTTT. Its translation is CASSLAAVRSTDTQYF.

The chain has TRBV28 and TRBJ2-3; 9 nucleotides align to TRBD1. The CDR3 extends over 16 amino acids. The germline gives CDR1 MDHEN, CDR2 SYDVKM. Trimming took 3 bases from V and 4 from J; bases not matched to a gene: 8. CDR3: CASSFPRDRVPDTQYF. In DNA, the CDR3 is TGTGCCAGCAGTTTCCCCCGGGACAGGGTTCCAGATACGCAGTATTTT.

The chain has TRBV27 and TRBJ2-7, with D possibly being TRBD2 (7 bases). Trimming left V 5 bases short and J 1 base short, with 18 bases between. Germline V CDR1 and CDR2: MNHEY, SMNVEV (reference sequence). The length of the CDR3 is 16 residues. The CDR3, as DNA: TGTGCCAGCAGTCCCTCGGGGGGCGAAAAATCCTACGAGCAGTACTTC. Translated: CASSPSGGEKSYEQYF.

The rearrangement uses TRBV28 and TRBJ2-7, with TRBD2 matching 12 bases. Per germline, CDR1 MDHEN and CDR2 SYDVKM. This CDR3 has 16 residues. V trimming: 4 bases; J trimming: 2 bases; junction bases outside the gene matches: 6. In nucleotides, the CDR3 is TGTGCCAGCAGTTCCCGACTAGCGGGAGTAGCCTACGAGCAGTACTTC. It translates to CASSSRLAGVAYEQYF.

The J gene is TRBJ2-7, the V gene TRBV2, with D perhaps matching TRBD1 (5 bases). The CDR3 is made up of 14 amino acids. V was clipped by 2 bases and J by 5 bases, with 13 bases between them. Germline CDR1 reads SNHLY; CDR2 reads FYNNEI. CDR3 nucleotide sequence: TGTGCCAGCAGTGAAACCGCAGGGATCCACGAGCAGTACTTC. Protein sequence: CASSETAGIHEQYF.

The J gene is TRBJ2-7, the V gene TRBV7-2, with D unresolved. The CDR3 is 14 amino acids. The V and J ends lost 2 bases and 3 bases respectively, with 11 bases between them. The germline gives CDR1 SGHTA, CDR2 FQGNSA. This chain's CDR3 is CASSLPGLDYEQYF. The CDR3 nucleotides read TGTGCCAGCAGCTTACCGGGTCTAGACTACGAGCAGTACTTC.

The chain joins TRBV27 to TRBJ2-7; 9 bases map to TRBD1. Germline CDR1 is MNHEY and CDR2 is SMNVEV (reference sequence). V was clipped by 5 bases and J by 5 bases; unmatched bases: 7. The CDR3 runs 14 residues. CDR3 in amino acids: CASSLDRGFDEQYF. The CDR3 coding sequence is TGTGCCAGCAGTCTGGACAGGGGATTTGACGAGCAGTACTTC.

For the CDR3, the DNA is TGCGCCAGCAGCCACCGGGACAGGGCGGAAGTTCAGCACGAGCAGTACTTC. Amino acid sequence: CASSHRDRAEVQHEQYF. This chain joins TRBV4-1 and TRBJ2-7; 9 bases map to TRBD1. V was pared by 3 bases and J by 5 bases, with 14 bases of the junction left unmatched. Germline V gene data show CDR1 as MGHRA and CDR2 as YSYEKL. The CDR3 contains 17 residues.

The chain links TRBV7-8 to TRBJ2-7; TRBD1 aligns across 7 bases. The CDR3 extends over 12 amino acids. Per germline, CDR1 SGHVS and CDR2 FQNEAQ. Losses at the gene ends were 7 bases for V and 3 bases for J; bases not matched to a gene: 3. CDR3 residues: CASTQGDYEQYF. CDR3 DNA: TGTGCCAGCACCCAGGGGGACTACGAGCAGTACTTC.